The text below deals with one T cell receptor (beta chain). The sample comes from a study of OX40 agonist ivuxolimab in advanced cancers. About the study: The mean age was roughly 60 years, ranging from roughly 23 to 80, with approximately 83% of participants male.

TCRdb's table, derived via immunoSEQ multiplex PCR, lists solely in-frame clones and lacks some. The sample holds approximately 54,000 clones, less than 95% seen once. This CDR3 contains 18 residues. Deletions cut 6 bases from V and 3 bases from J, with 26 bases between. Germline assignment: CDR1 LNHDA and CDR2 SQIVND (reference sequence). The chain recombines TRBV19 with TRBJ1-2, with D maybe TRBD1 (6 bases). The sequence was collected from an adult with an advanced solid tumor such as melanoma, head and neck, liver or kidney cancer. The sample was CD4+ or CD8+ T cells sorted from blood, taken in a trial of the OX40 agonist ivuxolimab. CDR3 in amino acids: CASSHPLGLGGPDYGYTF. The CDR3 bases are TGTGCCAGTAGCCACCCCCTTGGTCTAGGGGGGCCTGACTATGGCTACACCTTC.